These T cell receptor beta chains were read from a single sample in a study of T cell responses to AZD1222 COVID-19 vaccine. Produced via immunoSEQ multiplex PCR; TCRdb's table is partial and in-frame only. The sample has some 150,000 clones; under 95% are singletons. Specimen: peripheral blood, collected on day 0 of AZD1222 vaccination. Receptors originate from an adult in good health. CDR3s include the opening cysteine and the closing phenylalanine or tryptophan. D genes are given only for firm matches. Expanded clones get a size class; other rows say once, few or many, or leave the size out.

size	V	J	D	CDR3	DNA
.	TRBV7-2	TRBJ1-5	.	CASSLEFQPQHF	TGTGCCAGCAGCTTAGAGTTTCAGCCCCAGCATTTT
.	TRBV2	TRBJ1-5	.	CASSVRGLGNQPQHF	TGTGCCAGCAGTGTACGAGGGCTTGGCAATCAGCCCCAGCATTTT
once	TRBV28	TRBJ1-4	.	CASGSGGTAATNEKLFF	TGTGCCAGCGGATCGGGGGGAACGGCGGCAACTAATGAAAAACTGTTTTTT
.	TRBV9	TRBJ1-3	.	CASSVSSSGNTIYF	TGTGCCAGCAGCGTCTCCAGCTCTGGAAACACCATATATTTT
.	TRBV6-2/TRBV6-3	TRBJ1-2	.	CASSYGLGGSYGYTF	TGTGCCAGCAGTTACGGATTAGGAGGGAGCTATGGCTACACCTTC
.	TRBV7-2	TRBJ2-6	.	CASSPDSGANVLTF	TGTGCCAGCAGCCCAGACTCTGGGGCCAACGTCCTGACTTTC
.	TRBV6-6	TRBJ1-5	.	CASSRRVGGYSNQPQHF	TGTGCCAGCAGTCGGCGGGTCGGGGGCTATAGCAATCAGCCCCAGCATTTT
.	TRBV5-1	TRBJ1-2	.	CASSLGDRINYGYTF	TGCGCCAGCAGCTTGGGGGACCGAATTAACTATGGCTACACCTTC
.	TRBV4-3	TRBJ1-5	.	CASSQGFFGDQPQHF	TGCGCCAGCAGCCAAGGTTTTTTCGGGGATCAGCCCCAGCATTTT
.	TRBV7-2	TRBJ2-3	.	CASSLGYGPDTQYF	TGTGCCAGCAGCTTAGGGTACGGGCCAGATACGCAGTATTTT
.	TRBV4-2	TRBJ2-5	TRBD2	CASSQKLAGGQETQYF	TGTGCCAGCAGCCAAAAACTAGCGGGGGGGCAAGAGACCCAGTACTTC
.	TRBV4-3	TRBJ2-7	TRBD1	CASSQDWGTAYEQYF	TGCGCCAGCAGCCAAGATTGGGGGACAGCCTACGAGCAGTACTTC
.	TRBV4-3	TRBJ1-6	TRBD1	CASSQEDRGPGPLHF	TGCGCCAGCAGCCAAGAGGACAGGGGGCCAGGGCCCCTCCACTTT
.	TRBV14	TRBJ1-2	.	CASSQAGNGGHGYTF	TGTGCCAGCAGCCAAGCTGGTAACGGGGGGCACGGCTACACCTTC
.	TRBV7-2	TRBJ1-2	TRBD1	CASSLVGTGNFGYTF	TGTGCCAGCAGCTTAGTTGGGACAGGAAACTTTGGCTACACCTTC
.	TRBV6-5	TRBJ1-1	.	CASSSVMNTEAFF	TGTGCCAGCAGTTCCGTGATGAACACTGAAGCTTTCTTT
.	TRBV9	TRBJ1-2	.	CASSVGAAYGYTF	TGTGCCAGCAGCGTAGGCGCGGCCTATGGCTACACCTTC
.	TRBV29-1	TRBJ1-2	.	CSVLTAGYTF	TGCAGCGTTCTTACAGCTGGCTACACCTTC
.	TRBV4-1	TRBJ1-4	.	CASSQDHRAHEKLFF	TGCGCCAGCAGCCAAGATCACAGGGCGCATGAAAAACTGTTTTTT
.	TRBV7-9	TRBJ2-1	.	CASSLEGGIEQFF	TGTGCCAGCAGCTTAGAGGGGGGTATTGAGCAGTTCTTC
.	TRBV18	TRBJ2-2	TRBD1	CASSLSGQGNTGELFF	TGTGCCAGCTCACTTTCCGGACAGGGTAACACCGGGGAGCTGTTTTTT
once	TRBV7-9	TRBJ2-5	TRBD1	CASSLADRPRTQYF	TGTGCCAGCAGCTTAGCGGACAGGCCGCGGACCCAGTACTTC
.	TRBV6-6	TRBJ1-6	.	CASATALSSYNSPLHF	TGTGCCAGCGCCACAGCGTTGAGCTCCTATAATTCACCCCTCCACTTT
.	TRBV4-1	TRBJ1-1	.	CASSQDGGSEAFF	TGCGCCAGCAGCCAAGACGGTGGAAGTGAAGCTTTCTTT
.	TRBV7-2	TRBJ1-3	.	CASSFAFSGNTIYF	TGTGCCAGCAGCTTTGCCTTCTCTGGAAACACCATATATTTT
.	TRBV19	TRBJ1-4	.	CAVRWNEKLFF	TGTGCCGTACGGTGGAATGAAAAACTGTTTTTT
.	TRBV7-2	TRBJ1-2	.	CASSSPRFYGYTF	TGTGCCAGCAGCTCCCCGCGCTTCTATGGCTACACCTTC
.	TRBV3-1/TRBV3-2	TRBJ1-5	.	CASSQAGGNQPQHF	TGTGCCAGCAGCCAAGCAGGGGGCAATCAGCCCCAGCATTTT
once	TRBV4-3	TRBJ2-3	.	CASSQETGASTDTQYF	TGCGCCAGCAGCCAAGAAACCGGAGCTAGCACAGATACGCAGTATTTT
.	TRBV9	TRBJ2-1	.	CASSVAGRGGYNEQFF	TGTGCCAGCAGCGTAGCGGGCCGCGGCGGCTACAATGAGCAGTTCTTC
.	TRBV21-1	TRBJ1-1	.	CASSKTGGSTAEAFF	TGTGCCAGCAGCAAGACAGGGGGCTCGACGGCTGAAGCTTTCTTT
.	TRBV7-7	TRBJ2-1	.	CASSLGGLNEQFF	TGTGCTAGCAGCTTAGGGGGGCTCAATGAGCAGTTCTTC
.	TRBV7-2	TRBJ2-3	TRBD2	CASSSWGTSGGIRTDTQYF	TGTGCCAGCAGCTCCTGGGGGACTAGCGGGGGGATCCGCACAGATACGCAGTATTTT
.	TRBV3-1/TRBV3-2	TRBJ1-2	.	CASSREGPYGYTF	TGTGCCAGCAGCCGGGAGGGGCCATATGGCTACACCTTC
.	TRBV7-2	TRBJ1-6	.	CASSLRGLVNSPLHF	TGTGCCAGCAGCTTGCGTGGCCTTGTTAATTCACCCCTCCACTTT
.	TRBV7-2	TRBJ2-7	TRBD1	CASSTRRQGNYEQYF	TGTGCCAGCAGCACCCGCCGACAGGGGAATTACGAGCAGTACTTC
.	TRBV12-3/TRBV12-4	TRBJ1-5	.	CASSFTSNQPQHF	TGTGCCAGCAGTTTCACGAGCAATCAGCCCCAGCATTTT
.	TRBV10-3	TRBJ1-1	.	CAISERQGVNTEAFF	TGTGCCATCAGTGAGAGGCAGGGAGTGAACACTGAAGCTTTCTTT
.	TRBV9	TRBJ2-7	TRBD1	CASSPTTQGASEQYF	TGTGCCAGCAGCCCTACTACCCAGGGGGCAAGTGAGCAGTACTTC
.	TRBV9	TRBJ1-2	.	CASSGNEDYGYTF	TGTGCCAGCAGCGGGAACGAAGACTATGGCTACACCTTC
.	TRBV9	TRBJ1-5	.	CASSVAGSNQPQHF	TGTGCCAGCAGCGTAGCGGGTTCCAATCAGCCCCAGCATTTT
.	TRBV24-1	TRBJ1-3	TRBD1	CATSDPDRVSGNTIYF	TGTGCCACCAGTGACCCGGACAGGGTCTCTGGAAACACCATATATTTT
.	TRBV5-6	TRBJ1-1	TRBD1	CASIDRVNTEAFF	TGTGCCAGCATCGACAGGGTGAACACTGAAGCTTTCTTT
.	TRBV4-3	TRBJ2-3	.	CASSLAPGTTDTQYF	TGCGCCAGCAGCCTTGCCCCAGGGACCACAGATACGCAGTATTTT
.	TRBV24-1	TRBJ2-2	.	CATSDSASGVRGGTGELFF	TGTGCCACCAGTGATTCCGCTAGTGGTGTCAGGGGCGGCACCGGGGAGCTGTTTTTT
.	TRBV6-2/TRBV6-3	TRBJ1-5	.	CASSYTSINQPQHF	TGTGCCAGCAGTTACACCAGTATCAATCAGCCCCAGCATTTT
.	TRBV27	TRBJ2-1	.	CASSDLAGSPYNEQFF	TGTGCCAGCAGCGATTTGGCGGGGTCACCCTACAATGAGCAGTTCTTC
.	TRBV7-2	TRBJ2-1	.	CASSPDQEQFF	TGTGCCAGCAGTCCGGACCAAGAGCAGTTCTTC
.	TRBV7-8	TRBJ1-4	.	CASSQGHKTNEKLFF	TGTGCCAGCAGCCAGGGACATAAAACTAATGAAAAACTGTTTTTT
.	TRBV9	TRBJ1-4	.	CASSMGRGNEKLFF	TGTGCCAGCAGCATGGGACGGGGTAATGAAAAACTGTTTTTT
.	TRBV19	TRBJ1-5	.	CASSIVSRVGNQPQHF	TGTGCCAGTAGTATAGTAAGTAGGGTCGGCAATCAGCCCCAGCATTTT